This TCR beta chain was identified in a study of control samples from healthy donors and cancer patients. The length of the CDR3 is 17 residues. Germline assignment: CDR1 KGHDR and CDR2 SFDVKD. V lost 3 bases to trimming and J lost 2 bases, with 18 bases between them. The assay was immunoSEQ multiplex PCR, and TCRdb's table has in-frame clones only and misses some. In the table there are about 160,000 clones, roughly 93% of which are singletons. This chain links TRBV24-1 with TRBJ1-1, with TRBD1 as a possible D gene (5 bases). Sequenced input: blood. The TCR was taken from an older woman in good health. CDR3 DNA sequence: TGTGCCACCAGTGATCCCGGGACGGGGACGCTAAACACTGAAGCTTTCTTT. It yields the protein CATSDPGTGTLNTEAFF.